The 27 T cell receptor beta chains below come from one sample, sequenced in a study of T-cell memory formation after mild COVID-19. TCRdb independently ran MiXCR on the 5' RACE reads; one entry per CDR3 protein. The sample lists some 49,000 distinct CDR3 sequences, less than 35% seen once, with around two fifths in the top ten. Input material: PBMCs or a T cell subset sorted from them (not recorded which). These receptors came from a man aged 18-30 years who had mild COVID-19 (a few samples of this study predate the infection). Cell type and time point are not known.

The sample holds many counts of this clonotype. This chain links TRBV2 with TRBJ2-3; 15 nucleotides match TRBD2. Germline assignment: CDR1 SNHLY and CDR2 FYNNEI. V lost 6 bases, J lost 5 bases, and 12 bases stayed unmatched. The CDR3 is made up of 18 amino acids. CDR3 amino acids: CASRDRTSGGASRDTQYF. CDR3 bases: TGTGCCAGCAGGGATCGGACTAGCGGGGGGGCTTCACGAGATACGCAGTATTTT.

In this sample, this clonotype is medium-sized. The chain employs TRBV5-1 and TRBJ2-3, with D uncertain. From germline, CDR1 is SGHRS and CDR2 YFSETQ. Deletions cut 2 bases from V and 4 bases from J, with 11 bases between. CDR3 length: 14 amino acids. This chain's CDR3 is CASSFSNPADTQYF. The CDR3 DNA follows: TGCGCCAGCAGCTTTAGCAATCCGGCAGATACGCAGTATTTT.

The chain employs TRBV15 and TRBJ2-3; possibly TRBD1 for D (6 bases). Germline V lookup: CDR1 LNHNV, CDR2 YYDKDF (reference sequence). V was clipped by 0 bases and J by 2 bases, with 15 bases between them. The CDR3 is made up of 17 amino acids. The CDR3 reads CATSRDRWDTPTDTQYF. CDR3 nucleotide sequence: TGTGCCACCAGCAGAGATCGGTGGGACACCCCCACAGATACGCAGTATTTT.

This clonotype was seen only a few times. The DNA for the CDR3 is TGTGCCAGCAGCTTAGCGGTGGGGGGCCGGGATGAGCAGTTCTTC. This sequence encodes CASSLAVGGRDEQFF. The rearrangement links TRBV7-6 to TRBJ2-1; either TRBD1 or TRBD2 may fit D (6 bases each). This CDR3 is 15 amino acids long. V was cut by 0 bases and J by 8 bases, with 14 bases left in between. Germline V gives CDR1 SGHVS, CDR2 FNYEAQ.

This chain joins TRBV7-9 and TRBJ2-7, with a weak D call TRBD2 (5 bases). Trimming stripped 2 bases from V and 4 bases from J, with 24 bases between. Germline loops: CDR1 SEHNR, CDR2 FQNEAQ (reference sequence). This CDR3 is built from 18 residues. The CDR3 coding sequence is TGTGCCAGCAGCTTAAGTGAAGGACTGCCTCCTGTTAGATACGAGCAGTACTTC. Amino acids: CASSLSEGLPPVRYEQYF. Supplemented by reference TRBV7-9 and TRBJ2-7, the full variable domain reads DTGVSQNPRHKITKRGQNVTFRCDPISEHNRLYWYRQTLGQGPEFLTYFQNEAQLEKSRLLSDRFSAERPKGSFSTLEIQRTEQGDSAMYLCASSLSEGLPPVRYEQYFGPGTRLTVT.

In this sample, this clonotype turned up once. The rearrangement links TRBV20-1 to TRBJ2-7; 10 bases match TRBD2. Per germline, CDR1 DFQATT and CDR2 SNEGSKA (reference sequence). This CDR3 contains 15 residues. V trimming: 5 bases; J trimming: 1 base; junction bases outside the gene matches: 8. The CDR3 protein is CSARPTSGVSYEQYF. Here the CDR3 DNA reads TGCAGTGCTCGTCCTACTAGCGGGGTTTCCTACGAGCAGTACTTC.

This clonotype has a handful of counts. V gene TRBV5-1 combines with J gene TRBJ2-5; tentative D call: TRBD1 (6 bases). Trimming took 2 bases from V and 2 from J, leaving 16 bases between them. The CDR3 contains 16 residues. Germline V gives CDR1 SGHRS, CDR2 YFSETQ. The CDR3 sequence: CASSLSYTTGQETQYF. As DNA, the CDR3 is TGCGCCAGCAGCTTATCCTATACGACAGGACAAGAGACCCAGTACTTC.

This chain joins TRBV4-1 and TRBJ1-1; D possibly corresponds to TRBD1 (5 bases). The CDR3 runs to 15 residues. The V end was cut by 3 bases, the J end by 5 bases, with 16 bases between. Germline lookup yields CDR1 MGHRA and CDR2 YSYEKL. CDR3 DNA sequence: TGCGCCAGCAGCCAGTCTTGGGGCCTCGGGACTGAAGCTTTCTTT. Amino acids: CASSQSWGLGTEAFF.

This chain links TRBV12-3 or TRBV12-4 with TRBJ1-2; D gene ambiguous. V dropped 6 bases and J dropped 7 bases, with 15 bases sitting between them. The CDR3 has 13 residues. CDR3 sequence (DNA): TGTGCCAGCAGGGCAGTAGGGTCCGGTGGCTACACCTTC. It encodes CASRAVGSGGYTF.

The rearrangement joins TRBV5-1 to TRBJ2-3; a possible D gene is TRBD2 (6 bases). The germline V gene encodes CDR1 SGHRS and CDR2 YFSETQ. The CDR3 is 18 amino acids. With 4 bases removed from V and 5 bases from J, the gap between germline ends came to 26 bases. The CDR3 is CASSQMDARVGGRDTQYF. The CDR3, as DNA: TGCGCCAGCAGCCAAATGGACGCCCGGGTGGGGGGTAGAGATACGCAGTATTTT.

The chain recombines TRBV7-9 with TRBJ2-7; the D is unclear. CDR3 length equals 13 residues. V lost 1 base and J 3 bases, leaving 7 bases between the germline ends. CDR1 is SEHNR and CDR2 is FQNEAQ in the germline V gene (reference sequence). CDR3 region: CASSLETYYEQYV. The CDR3 nucleotides are TGTGCCAGCAGCTTAGAGACCTACTACGAGCAGTACGTC.

In this sample, this clonotype turned up a few times. This sequence joins TRBV4-1 and TRBJ2-5; TRBD2 matches 9 bases. V shed 4 bases and J 3 bases; nucleotides not matched to a gene: 9. Germline V gives CDR1 MGHRA, CDR2 YSYEKL. The CDR3 is made up of 16 amino acids. This chain's CDR3 is CASSLWGRGGEETQYF. The CDR3 region has the DNA TGCGCCAGCAGCCTCTGGGGGCGGGGGGGCGAAGAGACCCAGTACTTC.

This chain uses TRBV6-1 with TRBJ2-7, with 9 bases lining up with TRBD1. This CDR3 spans 15 amino acids. Germline values: CDR1 MNHNS, CDR2 SASEGT. The junction had 5 bases not matched to a gene; V was cut back by 4 bases and J by 1 base. The CDR3 sequence is CASSAPGTGSYEQYV. As DNA, the CDR3 is TGTGCCAGCAGTGCCCCCGGGACAGGGTCCTACGAGCAGTACGTC.

This clonotype was detected a few times. The rearrangement links TRBV7-2 to TRBJ2-1; perhaps TRBD2 as D (6 bases). V was clipped by 6 bases and J by 1 base, with 16 bases between them. Germline values: CDR1 SGHTA, CDR2 FQGNSA. This CDR3 is built from 16 residues. CDR3 DNA: TGTGCCAGCAGTTTTGGGTTCGCGGGGTCCTACAATGAGCAGTTCTTC. Translating it yields CASSFGFAGSYNEQFF.

This clonotype occurred a few times. The chain links TRBV4-1 to TRBJ2-1, with 7 bases that match TRBD1. Per the germline V gene, CDR1 is MGHRA and CDR2 is YSYEKL. V gave up 4 bases and J gave up 0 bases; unmatched junction bases: 3. The CDR3 has 15 residues. CDR3 DNA sequence: TGCGCCAGCAGCCCCCGGGACAGCTCCTACAATGAGCAGTTCTTC. Residues: CASSPRDSSYNEQFF.

V usage is TRBV9 and J usage is TRBJ2-7; 7 nucleotides agree with TRBD1. J gave up 3 bases and V 0 bases, and 6 bases lay outside the gene matches. Germline CDR1 SGDLS, CDR2 YYNGEE. CDR3 length: 15 amino acids. The CDR3 region is CASSVAGQVYYEQYV. CDR3 nucleotides: TGTGCCAGCAGCGTAGCTGGACAGGTATACTACGAGCAGTACGTC.

The rearrangement links TRBV7-9 to TRBJ2-7; TRBD2 matches 14 bases. The CDR3 length is 18 residues. V trimming: 5 bases; J trimming: 0 bases; junction bases outside the gene matches: 9. CDR1 is SEHNR and CDR2 is FQNEAQ in the germline V gene (reference sequence). This CDR3 is CASSTTGGLAGDSYEQYF. In DNA form, the CDR3 reads TGTGCCAGCAGCACGACAGGGGGACTAGCGGGGGACTCCTACGAGCAGTACTTC. Full variable domain (rest looked up from reference TRBV7-9 and TRBJ2-7): DTGVSQNPRHKITKRGQNVTFRCDPISEHNRLYWYRQTLGQGPEFLTYFQNEAQLEKSRLLSDRFSAERPKGSFSTLEIQRTEQGDSAMYLCASSTTGGLAGDSYEQYFGPGTRLTVT.

This clonotype was seen only a few times. CDR3 bases: TGTGCCAGTAGTATGGGGACCGGGACAGAGTCGTATTTT. Encoded protein: CASSMGTGTESYF. The chain links TRBV19 to TRBJ2-3, with 7 bases that match TRBD1. Unmatched junction bases numbered 11, after V lost 3 bases and J lost 14 bases. The germline V gene has CDR1 LNHDA and CDR2 SQIVND (reference sequence). The CDR3 contains 13 residues.

This clonotype was counted only a few times. The chain has TRBV7-9 and TRBJ2-3, with D perhaps given as TRBD1 or TRBD2 (5 bases each). The germline CDR1 and CDR2 sequences are SEHNR and FQNEAQ (reference sequence). V lost 4 bases to trimming and J lost 0 bases, with 8 bases between them. This CDR3 has 14 residues. The CDR3 sequence is CASSWDLSTDTQYF. The CDR3 DNA sequence: TGTGCCAGCAGCTGGGACCTAAGCACAGATACGCAGTATTTT.

V gene TRBV12-3 or TRBV12-4 combines with J gene TRBJ1-5; perhaps TRBD1 as D (6 bases). This CDR3 region has 14 residues. Trimming removed 1 base at V and 6 bases at J, with 10 bases between. The CDR3 sequence: CASSLEGERQPQHF. The CDR3 nucleotides read TGTGCCAGCAGTTTAGAGGGGGAGCGTCAGCCCCAGCATTTT.

The chain combines TRBV12-3 or TRBV12-4 with TRBJ2-7; D is unclear. CDR3 length: 11 residues. V lost 6 bases and J lost 5, with 8 bases in between. The chain's CDR3 is CASSRDHEQYF. The DNA of the CDR3 is TGTGCCAGCAGCAGAGACCACGAGCAGTACTTC.

In this sample, this clonotype turned up a few times. The chain employs TRBV6-5 and TRBJ2-3; D ambiguous. Germline V gene lookup returns CDR1 MNHEY and CDR2 SVGAGI. V was clipped by 6 bases and J by 6 bases, with 13 bases between them. The CDR3 totals 13 residues. CDR3 DNA: TGTGCCAGCAGCGACGGACCTCCCGATACGCAGTATTTT. Translating gives CASSDGPPDTQYF.

The chain recombines TRBV28 with TRBJ1-1, with 8 bases identical to TRBD1. This CDR3 contains 15 residues. The germline V gene has CDR1 MDHEN and CDR2 SYDVKM. After removal of 9 bases from V and 3 bases from J, the junction contained 12 bases not matched to a gene. In DNA, the CDR3 is TGTGCCAGTCTTACCGACAGGGGAAAGTACACTGAAGCTTTCTTT. It codes for CASLTDRGKYTEAFF.

The gene calls are TRBV4-3 and TRBJ1-1; D ambiguous. From germline, CDR1 is LGHNA and CDR2 YSLEER. Trimming cost V 1 base and J 3 bases, with 12 bases left between them. The CDR3 spans 15 residues. The CDR3 reads CASSQVKWADTEAFF. In nucleotides, the CDR3 is TGCGCCAGCAGCCAAGTGAAGTGGGCAGACACTGAAGCTTTCTTT.

This clonotype was detected only a few times. The chain combines TRBV6-2 or TRBV6-3 with TRBJ2-7; D is ambiguous. V was trimmed by 4 bases and J by 0 bases, leaving 10 bases between them. Germline lookup yields CDR1 MNHEY and CDR2 SVGEGT. The CDR3 has 14 amino acids. DNA for the CDR3: TGTGCCAGCAGTTCCCGGACGGACTCCTACGAGCAGTACTTC. This translates into CASSSRTDSYEQYF.

Only a few counts were recorded for this clonotype. The chain links TRBV3-1 to TRBJ2-7, with D possibly TRBD1 on 5 matching bases. The CDR3 is 13 amino acids. Trimming took off 3 bases at V and 3 bases at J, with 9 bases between the two ends. CDR1 LGHDT and CDR2 YNNKEL come from the germline V gene (reference sequence). The CDR3 bases are TGTGCCAGCAGCCAGGCCAGGGTCTACGAGCAGTACTTC. Translation: CASSQARVYEQYF.

The V and J genes are TRBV6-6 and TRBJ1-1; D gene uncertain. With 11 bases removed from V and 4 bases from J, the gap between germline ends came to 17 bases. The CDR3 has 13 residues. Germline V gene lookup returns CDR1 MNHNY and CDR2 SVGAGI (reference sequence). The chain's CDR3 is CAESHPGSTEAFF. CDR3 bases: TGTGCCGAATCGCACCCCGGGAGCACTGAAGCTTTCTTT.